The entry below gives a single TCR beta chain sequence along with its context. What it binds is not known. These data originate in a study of radiotherapy plus CTLA-4 blockade in lung cancer. Study-level background: Objective responses were seen in around 17% of patients, disease control in roughly 30%. General study results and limits: After radiotherapy and ipilimumab, tumor-derived clones expanded in peripheral blood.

After removal of 4 bases from V and 1 base from J, the junction contained 6 bases not matched to a gene. The CDR3 is 15 residues long. The germline V gene encodes CDR1 SGHTS and CDR2 YDEGEE. Produced via immunoSEQ multiplex PCR; TCRdb's table is partial and in-frame only. The sample records 40,000 or so clones, around 63% being singletons. Lung cancer patients with chemo-refractory metastatic non-small-cell disease were given focal radiation plus CTLA-4 blockade with ipilimumab. The chain has TRBV5-8 and TRBJ2-5, with TRBD2 matching 8 bases. The receptor was isolated from a human donor with non-small cell lung cancer who had a partial response to radiotherapy plus ipilimumab. Sequenced here: peripheral blood, sampled from a patient treated with radiotherapy plus ipilimumab. Here the CDR3 reads CASSPGSGVQETQYF. The DNA of the CDR3 is TGTGCCAGCAGCCCGGGTAGCGGGGTCCAAGAGACCCAGTACTTC.